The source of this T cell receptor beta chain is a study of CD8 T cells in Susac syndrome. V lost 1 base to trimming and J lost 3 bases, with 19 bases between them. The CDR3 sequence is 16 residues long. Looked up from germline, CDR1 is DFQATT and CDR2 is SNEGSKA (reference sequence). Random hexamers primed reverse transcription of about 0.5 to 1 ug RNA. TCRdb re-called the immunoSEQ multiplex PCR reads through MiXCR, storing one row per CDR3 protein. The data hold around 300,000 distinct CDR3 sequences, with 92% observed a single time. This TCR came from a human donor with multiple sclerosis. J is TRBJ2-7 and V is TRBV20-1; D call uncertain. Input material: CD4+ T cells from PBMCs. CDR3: CSARAGRTVRRYEQYF. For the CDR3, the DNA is TGCAGTGCTAGAGCCGGCCGGACCGTCCGGCGCTACGAGCAGTACTTC.